This entry lists 26 T cell receptor beta chains sequenced from one sample in a study of patients and donors after allogeneic stem cell transplantation. TCRdb passed the RT-PCR reads through MiXCR, listing each CDR3 protein once. The sample shows approximately 160,000 distinct CDR3 sequences, around 28% of them seen only once. Sequenced material: blood, either unsorted or a sorted T cell fraction (not recorded which). The receptors shown here come from a human donor who was either an allogeneic HSCT recipient or a stem cell or donor lymphocyte infusion donor (not recorded which). It is not recorded whose cells these are; they may come from a transplant donor.

The chain joins TRBV12-3 or TRBV12-4 to TRBJ2-5; 13 bases map to TRBD2. The CDR3 loop spans 14 amino acids. Unmatched junction bases numbered 6, after V lost 7 bases and J lost 7 bases. CDR3 coding DNA: TGTGCCAGCAAACTAGCGGGAGGGATAGGGACCCAGTACTTC. Its protein is CASKLAGGIGTQYF.

This sequence joins TRBV5-1 and TRBJ2-7, with D possibly being TRBD2 (5 bases). In germline, CDR1 is SGHRS, CDR2 YFSETQ. Deletions cut 1 base from V and 4 bases from J, with 18 bases between. The CDR3 consists of 16 residues. In DNA, the CDR3 is TGCGCCAGCAGCTTGTTGGTCGGGAAAATAGGGTACGAGCAGTACTTC. It codes for CASSLLVGKIGYEQYF.

This clonotype was seen repeatedly, ten times or more. The rearrangement links TRBV7-8 to TRBJ1-1, with D tentatively TRBD1 (6 bases). This CDR3 contains 16 residues. Germline V gene data show CDR1 as SGHVS and CDR2 as FQNEAQ. V lost 3 bases to trimming and J lost 0 bases, with 14 bases between them. The CDR3 sequence: CASSLGLGGLNTEAFF. The CDR3 DNA is TGTGCCAGCAGCTTGGGGCTAGGGGGACTGAACACTGAAGCTTTCTTT.

The rearrangement uses TRBV4-2 and TRBJ2-7, with 8 bases matching TRBD2. V dropped 4 bases and J dropped 4; count of bases not matched to a gene: 15. The CDR3 extends over 17 amino acids. Germline V gene data show CDR1 as LGHNA and CDR2 as YNFKEQ. Written as DNA, the CDR3 is TGTGCCAGCAGCCCTTTCCCTCCGGGACTAGAGATTTACGAGCAGTACTTC. Amino acid sequence: CASSPFPPGLEIYEQYF.

V and J are TRBV28 and TRBJ2-7; D is ambiguous. Per germline, CDR1 MDHEN and CDR2 SYDVKM. V shed 10 bases and J shed 2 bases, with 12 bases lying between them. The CDR3 extends over 12 amino acids. CDR3 bases: TGTGCCACCCAGAGCCTAACCTACGAGCAGTACTTC. Translating gives CATQSLTYEQYF.

This clonotype has a single count. The rearrangement joins TRBV5-1 to TRBJ2-5; perhaps TRBD1 as D (5 bases). Germline assignment: CDR1 SGHRS and CDR2 YFSETQ. The CDR3 loop spans 14 amino acids. The ends were cut back, 0 bases at V and 4 bases at J, with 10 bases in the middle. The DNA for the CDR3 is TGCGCCAGCAGCTTGGATCCAGGGCTAGAGACCCAGTACTTC. As protein: CASSLDPGLETQYF. Full variable domain (outside the CDR3, taken from reference TRBV5-1 and TRBJ2-5): KAGVTQTPRYLIKTRGQQVTLSCSPISGHRSVSWYQQTPGQGLQFLFEYFSETQRNKGNFPGRFSGRQFSNSRSEMNVSTLELGDSALYLCASSLDPGLETQYFGPGTRLLVL.

This clonotype was recorded a few times. The gene calls are TRBV25-1 and TRBJ1-1; possibly TRBD1 for D (5 bases). Trimming shortened V by 6 bases and J by 1 base, and 6 bases separated the two germline ends. Germline CDR1 is MGHDK and CDR2 is SYGVNS. The CDR3 runs 12 residues. The CDR3 spells CASRQGNTEAFF. In nucleotides, the CDR3 is TGTGCCAGCAGGCAGGGGAACACTGAAGCTTTCTTT.

This chain links TRBV4-3 with TRBJ2-1; 7 nucleotides agree with TRBD2. Germline V CDR1 and CDR2: LGHNA, YSLEER. V was clipped by 0 bases and J by 7 bases; unmatched bases: 6. This CDR3 is built from 15 residues. The CDR3 coding sequence is TGCGCCAGCAGCCAAGATAGGGGACTAAGGAATGAGCAGTTCTTC. Translated: CASSQDRGLRNEQFF.

The chain carries TRBV6-2 or TRBV6-3 and TRBJ2-2; D possibly corresponds to TRBD1 (6 bases). The V gene's germline CDR1 is MNHEY and CDR2 SVGEGT. The CDR3 runs 12 residues. V lost 5 bases to trimming and J lost 5 bases, with 6 bases between them. The CDR3: CASSRGTGELFF. The CDR3 DNA follows: TGTGCCAGCAGTAGGGGGACCGGGGAGCTGTTTTTT.

The chain joins TRBV10-2 to TRBJ2-6, with 8 bases matching TRBD1. The CDR3 spans 20 residues. V was clipped by 0 bases and J by 2 bases; unmatched bases: 12. CDR1 WSHSY and CDR2 SAAADI come from the germline V gene. The CDR3 DNA reads as TGCGCCAGCAGTGAGTCGATCCACTGGACAGGGAGAACTGGGGCCAACGTCCTGACTTTC. Translating it yields CASSESIHWTGRTGANVLTF.

V and J are TRBV4-3 and TRBJ2-2; D gene ambiguous. Trimming removed 0 bases at V and 0 bases at J, with 20 bases between. The germline CDR1 and CDR2 sequences are LGHNA and YSLEER. The CDR3 has 20 residues. The CDR3 spells CASSQDRAHFLATNTGELFF. DNA for the CDR3: TGCGCCAGCAGCCAAGATAGGGCTCACTTTCTCGCCACGAACACCGGGGAGCTGTTTTTT.

This clonotype showed up just once. Its ends do not fully match the called genes, so a read error is possible. This chain links TRBV4-3 with TRBJ2-7; D uncertain. The CDR3 runs to 13 residues. The germline V gene encodes CDR1 LGHNA and CDR2 YSLEER. DNA for the CDR3: TGCGCCAGCAGCCAAGGAGCCTCCTACGAGCGGTACTTC. This translates into CASSQGASYERYF.

Only a few counts were recorded for this clonotype. This chain links TRBV5-1 with TRBJ1-4; 7 bases fit TRBD1. The CDR3 runs 15 residues. J was trimmed by 12 bases and V by 1 base; bases with no gene match: 12. The germline V gene encodes CDR1 SGHRS and CDR2 YFSETQ. CDR3 coding DNA: TGCGCCAGCAGCTTGCGCCAGGGGGAGGGGAAGGAACTGTTTTTT. Translated: CASSLRQGEGKELFF.

This chain links TRBV10-3 with TRBJ2-7, with TRBD2 matching 8 bases. The V and J ends lost 8 bases and 1 base, in that order; junction bases with no gene match: 7. The CDR3 spans 14 residues. Looked up from germline, CDR1 is ENHRY and CDR2 is SYGVKD. CDR3 in amino acids: CAISISGVSYEQYF. The DNA for the CDR3 is TGTGCCATCTCGATTAGCGGGGTTTCCTACGAGCAGTACTTC.

J is TRBJ2-5 and V is TRBV12-3 or TRBV12-4, with 13 bases lining up with TRBD2. CDR3 length: 16 residues. J was trimmed by 4 bases and V by 5 bases; bases with no gene match: 7. In DNA form, the CDR3 reads TGTGCCAGCAGTCTCGGGACTAGCGGGATTGGAGAGACCCAGTACTTC. Translating it yields CASSLGTSGIGETQYF.

This clonotype was recorded a few times. The V gene is TRBV28, the J gene TRBJ2-3; D unresolved. Trimming cost V 1 base and J 5 bases, with 7 bases left between them. The CDR3 is made up of 13 amino acids. Germline V gene sequence: CDR1 MDHEN, CDR2 SYDVKM. The CDR3 sequence is CASSLSGIDTQYF. CDR3 coding DNA: TGTGCCAGCAGTTTATCTGGGATAGATACGCAGTATTTT.

The chain uses TRBV9 and TRBJ2-2; no definite D call. CDR3 length: 14 residues. From germline, CDR1 is SGDLS and CDR2 YYNGEE. The V and J ends lost 0 bases and 6 bases respectively, with 9 bases between them. CDR3: CASSVGLGPGELFF. In DNA form, the CDR3 reads TGTGCCAGCAGCGTAGGCCTAGGTCCCGGGGAGCTGTTTTTT.

The V gene is TRBV29-1, the J gene TRBJ2-5; D is possibly TRBD1 or TRBD2 (6 bases each). The CDR3 sequence is 14 residues long. In germline, CDR1 is SQVTM, CDR2 ANQGSEA. V was pared by 0 bases and J by 4 bases, with 12 bases between. The CDR3 protein is CSVEDWKGGETQYF. The CDR3 DNA follows: TGCAGCGTTGAAGATTGGAAGGGGGGAGAGACCCAGTACTTC.

The chain is built from TRBV9 and TRBJ2-3, with 10 bases that match TRBD2. Germline CDR1 reads SGDLS; CDR2 reads YYNGEE. The CDR3 loop spans 16 amino acids. J was trimmed by 4 bases and V by 0 bases; bases with no gene match: 5. The DNA for the CDR3 is TGTGCCAGCAGCGTAGCTCCTAGCGGGAGTGCAGATACGCAGTATTTT. It specifies CASSVAPSGSADTQYF.

This clonotype was detected only a few times. The V and J genes are TRBV20-1 and TRBJ2-1; D possibly corresponds to TRBD2 (6 bases). Between the trimmed V and J ends, which lost 6 bases and 10 bases, there was a span of 22 bases. The CDR3 is 14 amino acids. The germline V gene encodes CDR1 DFQATT and CDR2 SNEGSKA (reference sequence). The CDR3 DNA follows: TGCAGTGCCCGCGGGGAGGTCCTACAACGGGAGCAGTTCTTC. This gives the protein CSARGEVLQREQFF.

This rearrangement joins TRBV20-1 to TRBJ1-1; 8 positions match TRBD1. V shed 1 base, J shed 1 base, and the junction held 5 bases outside the gene matches. The CDR3 extends over 15 amino acids. Germline V CDR1 and CDR2: DFQATT, SNEGSKA (reference sequence). CDR3 sequence: CSARARDRRNTEAFF. The CDR3 DNA is TGCAGTGCTAGAGCTAGGGACAGGAGGAACACTGAAGCTTTCTTT.

There are a few counts of this clonotype. The chain recombines TRBV5-1 with TRBJ1-4; the match to TRBD1 covers 8 bases. CDR1 is SGHRS, CDR2 YFSETQ, per germline. The CDR3 spans 15 residues. The trim removed 1 base at V and 4 bases at J, leaving 3 bases unmatched. DNA of the CDR3: TGCGCCAGCAGCTTGTGGGGACAGGATAATGAAAAACTGTTTTTT. It translates to CASSLWGQDNEKLFF.

This clonotype was found a few times. This rearrangement joins TRBV7-6 to TRBJ2-3; D is unclear. CDR3 length: 15 residues. The germline V gene has CDR1 SGHVS and CDR2 FNYEAQ. Deletions cut 2 bases from V and 0 bases from J, with 9 bases between. CDR3 sequence reads: CASSLIVGSTDTQYF. CDR3 coding DNA: TGTGCCAGCAGCTTAATAGTGGGGAGCACAGATACGCAGTATTTT.

In its sample, this clonotype was seen a few times. The chain combines TRBV7-2 with TRBJ2-3, with D perhaps TRBD1 (5 bases). This CDR3 region has 13 residues. Germline-derived CDR1 and CDR2 are SGHTA and FQGNSA. V lost 3 bases to trimming and J lost 6 bases, with 10 bases between them. The CDR3 sequence: CASSLEGVDTQYF. The DNA for the CDR3 is TGTGCCAGCAGCTTGGAAGGGGTGGATACGCAGTATTTT.

This chain connects TRBV29-1 to TRBJ2-7; D is perhaps TRBD2 (6 bases). Germline loops: CDR1 SQVTM, CDR2 ANQGSEA. This CDR3 contains 12 residues. V lost 4 bases to trimming and J lost 6 bases, with 13 bases between them. The CDR3 region is CSVVGAGAEQYF. Here the CDR3 DNA reads TGCAGCGTTGTGGGAGCGGGTGCCGAGCAGTACTTC.

This clonotype was counted many times. The chain recombines TRBV12-3 or TRBV12-4 with TRBJ1-5; D perhaps matches TRBD1 (5 bases). Trimming stripped 6 bases from V and 5 bases from J, with 14 bases between. The CDR3 has 14 residues. CDR3 in amino acids: CASRLTGGDQPQHF. The CDR3, as DNA: TGTGCCAGCAGATTAACTGGAGGGGATCAGCCCCAGCATTTT.